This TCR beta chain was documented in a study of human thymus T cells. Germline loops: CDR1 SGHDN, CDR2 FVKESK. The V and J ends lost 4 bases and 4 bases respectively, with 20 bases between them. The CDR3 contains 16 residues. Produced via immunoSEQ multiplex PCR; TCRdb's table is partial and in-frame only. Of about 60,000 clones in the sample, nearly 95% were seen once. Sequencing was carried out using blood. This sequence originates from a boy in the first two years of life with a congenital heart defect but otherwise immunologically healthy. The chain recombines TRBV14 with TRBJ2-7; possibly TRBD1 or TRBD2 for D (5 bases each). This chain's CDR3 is CASSLTSGPNSYEQYF. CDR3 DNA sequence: TGTGCCAGCAGCCTAACTTCGGGACCGAACTCTTACGAGCAGTACTTC.